Each of the 19 T cell receptor beta chains below was sequenced from the same sample in a study of cytotoxic CD8 clonotypes in ibrutinib-treated CLL. This table comes from immunoSEQ multiplex PCR, and its TCRdb copy is limited to in-frame clones, with some not included. The table shows 250,000 to 350,000 clones, with roughly three quarters occurring only once. This sample comprised PBMCs, obtained at disease progression, from a patient treated with ibrutinib. The receptors shown here come from a human donor with chronic lymphocytic leukemia.

The chain has TRBV7-9 and TRBJ2-1; perhaps TRBD1 as D (5 bases). CDR1 is SEHNR and CDR2 is FQNEAQ in the germline V gene (reference sequence). The length of the CDR3 is 14 residues. Trimming shortened V by 0 bases and J by 5 bases, and 8 bases separated the two germline ends. The CDR3 sequence is CASSLARVDNEQFF. The CDR3 DNA is TGTGCCAGCAGCTTAGCCAGGGTAGACAATGAGCAGTTCTTC.

The rearrangement joins TRBV7-2 to TRBJ1-3, with D unclear. This CDR3 region has 14 residues. Germline V gene lookup returns CDR1 SGHTA and CDR2 FQGNSA. The ends were cut back, 2 bases at V and 1 base at J, with 6 bases in the middle. CDR3 in DNA: TGTGCCAGCAGCTTAAGAGGATCTGGAAACACCATATATTTT. Its translation is CASSLRGSGNTIYF.

The rearrangement joins TRBV7-8 to TRBJ2-3; D remains ambiguous. This CDR3 is built from 13 residues. Germline values: CDR1 SGHVS, CDR2 FQNEAQ. Trimming left V 4 bases short and J 5 bases short, with 10 bases between. For the CDR3, the DNA is TGTGCCAGCAGCTCCGGCCCCTTAGATACGCAGTATTTT. Its translation: CASSSGPLDTQYF.

This chain connects TRBV7-8 to TRBJ1-6; D is perhaps TRBD1 (5 bases). CDR1 SGHVS and CDR2 FQNEAQ come from the germline V gene. This CDR3 has 13 amino acids. V dropped 9 bases and J dropped 8 bases, with 14 bases sitting between them. The CDR3 DNA follows: TGTGCCAGTATATTAGGGGACCATTCACCCCTCCACTTT. Its protein is CASILGDHSPLHF.

The CDR3 spells CASSLGTGTAYEQYF. The CDR3 DNA reads TGTGCCAGCAGTTTAGGGACAGGAACGGCCTACGAGCAGTACTTC. The rearrangement joins TRBV27 to TRBJ2-7; 8 nucleotides agree with TRBD1. Looked up from germline, CDR1 is MNHEY and CDR2 is SMNVEV (reference sequence). J was trimmed by 2 bases and V by 2 bases; bases with no gene match: 5. CDR3 length: 15 residues.

The chain carries TRBV5-6 and TRBJ2-7; D gene uncertain. The CDR3 runs to 13 residues. CDR1 is SGHDT, CDR2 YYEEEE, per germline. The V end was cut by 2 bases, the J end by 0 bases, with 6 bases between. The CDR3 DNA reads as TGTGCCAGCAGCTTCCCTAGCTCCTACGAGCAGTACTTC. Its protein is CASSFPSSYEQYF.

This clone appeared a few times. The J gene is TRBJ1-5, the V gene TRBV18; TRBD1 aligns across 7 bases. There are 17 residues in the CDR3. Germline lookup yields CDR1 KGHSH and CDR2 LQKENI. The trim removed 0 bases at V and 0 bases at J, leaving 5 bases unmatched. The CDR3 nucleotides read TGTGCCAGCTCACCACCAGCGACAGGGAATAGCAATCAGCCCCAGCATTTT. This gives the protein CASSPPATGNSNQPQHF.

The rearrangement links TRBV4-1 to TRBJ2-5; D may be TRBD1 (5 bases). The CDR3 covers 14 residues. Trimming took off 0 bases at V and 4 bases at J, with 9 bases between the two ends. CDR1 and CDR2 from the germline V gene are MGHRA and YSYEKL. CDR3 sequence (DNA): TGCGCCAGCAGCCAAGACAGGGTAACAGAGACCCAGTACTTC. Its translation is CASSQDRVTETQYF.

The chain links TRBV25-1 to TRBJ1-2, with a possible D match to TRBD1 (5 bases). Per the germline V gene, CDR1 is MGHDK and CDR2 is SYGVNS. With 3 bases removed from V and 6 bases from J, the gap between germline ends came to 17 bases. The CDR3 extends over 15 amino acids. CDR3 region: CASSESYLRGDGYTF. DNA of the CDR3: TGTGCCAGCAGTGAGTCTTACCTAAGGGGAGATGGCTACACCTTC.

This clone was found once. V gene TRBV2 combines with J gene TRBJ2-3; D unresolved. CDR3 length equals 13 residues. Germline assignment: CDR1 SNHLY and CDR2 FYNNEI. Between the trimmed V and J ends, which lost 3 bases and 9 bases, there was a span of 13 bases. The CDR3 protein is CASSEGRVSTQYF. The CDR3 coding sequence is TGTGCCAGCAGTGAGGGAAGGGTCTCAACGCAGTATTTT.

The chain uses TRBV4-1 and TRBJ2-5; D might be TRBD1 (7 bases). Between the trimmed V and J ends, which lost 1 base and 0 bases, there was a span of 15 bases. Per germline, CDR1 MGHRA and CDR2 YSYEKL. CDR3 length: 17 amino acids. The CDR3: CASSQVGQGGYQETQYF. The DNA of the CDR3 is TGCGCCAGCAGCCAAGTGGGGCAGGGGGGATACCAAGAGACCCAGTACTTC.

This chain uses TRBV29-1 with TRBJ2-1; TRBD2 matches at 7 bases. This CDR3 region has 13 residues. Germline V gives CDR1 SQVTM, CDR2 ANQGSEA. The junction had 4 bases not matched to a gene; V was cut back by 2 bases and J by 6 bases. The CDR3 loop is CSVEQGGFNEQFF. The CDR3 DNA sequence: TGCAGCGTTGAACAGGGAGGGTTCAATGAGCAGTTCTTC.

The V gene is TRBV2, the J gene TRBJ2-7; 11 positions match TRBD2. V gave up 8 bases and J gave up 5 bases; unmatched junction bases: 8. Germline CDR1 is SNHLY and CDR2 is FYNNEI. The CDR3 is 14 amino acids. The CDR3, as DNA: TGTGCCAGCTCTTTAGCGGGAGGGTTCGACGAGCAGTACTTC. Translating it yields CASSLAGGFDEQYF. Based on the CDR3 plus reference TRBV2 and TRBJ2-7, the full variable domain is EPEVTQTPSHQVTQMGQEVILRCVPISNHLYFYWYRQILGQKVEFLVSFYNNEISEKSEIFDDQFSVERPDGSNFTLKIRSTKLEDSAMYFCASSLAGGFDEQYFGPGTRLTVT.

As regards this clone: One end of the junction fails to match germline, which may point to a read error. This chain joins TRBV7-9 and TRBJ2-3, with TRBD2 matching 13 bases. Germline lookup yields CDR1 SEHNR and CDR2 FQNEAQ (reference sequence). This CDR3 has 16 residues. The DNA for the CDR3 is TGTGCCAGCAGCGACACTAGCGGGGGGGTTCCAGAAACGCAGTATTTT. Amino acid sequence: CASSDTSGGVPETQYF. The full variable domain, rest sourced from reference TRBV7-9 and TRBJ2-3, is DTGVSQNPRHKITKRGQNVTFRCDPISEHNRLYWYRQTLGQGPEFLTYFQNEAQLEKSRLLSDRFSAERPKGSFSTLEIQRTEQGDSAMYLCASSDTSGGVPETQYFGPGTRLTVL.

The gene calls are TRBV5-4 and TRBJ1-1; D uncertain. V was pared by 4 bases and J by 2 bases, with 15 bases between. This CDR3 comprises 15 residues. Germline-derived CDR1 and CDR2 are SGHNT and YYREEE (reference sequence). The CDR3, as DNA: TGTGCCAGCAGCCTGGGCATAACAGCAAACACTGAAGCTTTCTTT. Its protein is CASSLGITANTEAFF.

This clone was found once. The rearrangement links TRBV10-2 to TRBJ1-6, with 7 bases lining up with TRBD1. The CDR3 sequence is 14 residues long. Trimming at V came to 5 bases and at J to 4 bases, leaving 2 bases not matched to a gene. CDR1 and CDR2 from the germline V gene are WSHSY and SAAADI. CDR3 DNA sequence: TGCGCCAGCAGTCCGGGACAGTATAATTCACCCCTCCACTTT. Protein sequence: CASSPGQYNSPLHF.

CDR3 DNA: TGTGCCAGCAGCCCGCAGGGCCCGGCTAACTATGGCTACACCTTC. Translation: CASSPQGPANYGYTF. The chain has TRBV6-1 and TRBJ1-2; perhaps TRBD1 as D (5 bases). Germline lookup yields CDR1 MNHNS and CDR2 SASEGT. V lost 6 bases and J 0 bases, leaving 14 bases between the germline ends. The CDR3 totals 15 residues.

This clone was seen only once. This rearrangement joins TRBV6-6 to TRBJ1-5; tentative D call: TRBD1 (5 bases). In germline, CDR1 is MNHNY, CDR2 SVGAGI (reference sequence). The germline V and J ends were trimmed by 10 bases and 0 bases, with 13 bases remaining between them. The CDR3 is made up of 14 amino acids. The CDR3 DNA reads as TGTGCCACACAGGCGGCCTTTAGCAATCAGCCCCAGCATTTT. Translation gives CATQAAFSNQPQHF.

This chain connects TRBV7-2 to TRBJ2-5, with D unclear. Trimming took 2 bases from V and 4 from J, leaving 8 bases between them. The CDR3 runs to 13 residues. Germline lookup yields CDR1 SGHTA and CDR2 FQGNSA. The DNA for the CDR3 is TGTGCCAGCAGCTTAAGTGGTAGAGAGACCCAGTACTTC. Protein sequence: CASSLSGRETQYF.